A single T cell receptor delta chain is shown here with its context. Its antigen remains undetermined. No quality values exist for individual bases; no much larger clone is one base distant. The same treatment, consisting of spiramycin and/or pyrimethamine plus sulfadiazine plus folinic acid, was given to the mothers of both infected and uninfected infants. Every infant, whether infected or uninfected, was delivered at term after more than 37 weeks of gestation. Around 1 mL of blood was turned into PBMCs through Lymphoprep gradient centrifugation, and the PBMCs were then cryopreserved in liquid nitrogen and sent to Belgium. Thawed PBMCs were labeled with Zombie NIR viability dye and stained with CD3, TCR gammadelta, Vgamma9 and Vdelta2 antibodies. A FACSAria III was used to sort CD3+ TCRgammadelta+ T cells, reaching a mean purity of almost 99%. For each sample, RNA was extracted from about 10,000 sorted gammadelta T cells with the RNeasy Micro Kit. Infants were born to mothers enrolled with primary T. gondii infection during pregnancy. Peripheral blood samples from the infants were taken at an outpatient microbiology and virology center in Pavia, Italy.

CDR1 and CDR2 were assigned from the germline V gene as GEAIGNYY and EKD. From the cysteine through the phenylalanine, the CDR3 covers 23 amino acids. Left in the record is the CDR3 DNA by itself, 69 bases read in frame from the first base. Here V drops 0 bases and J drops 0 bases, and the junction holds 26 bases not matched to any gene. cDNA was generated in one tube by template-switch reverse transcription with TRGC- and TRDC-specific primers, using SuperScript II. The TRGC primer was designed to bind both the TRGC1 and TRGC2 constant genes. TRG and TRD amplification used the KAPA Real-Time Library Amplification Kit, with AMPure XP bead purification between steps. Index PCR with the Nextera XT Index Kit was used to attach Illumina sequencing adapters. An Illumina MiSeq with the V2 300 kit was used to sequence the TRG and TRD amplicons, producing 150 bp paired-end reads. The paper's processing steps were these. Before further analysis, read quality was checked using FastQC version 0.11.8. Reads were mapped to GenBank TRG or TRD reference genes, and MiXCR version 3.0.3 was used to assemble CDR3 sequences. Default MiXCR settings were used with one exception: TRDD gene segments were assembled from 3 consecutive nucleotides instead of 5. N additions, CDR3 length, J segment length and clonotype sharing between samples were calculated with VDJtools version 1.2.1. CDR3 sequences that were out of frame or contained stop codons were left out of the analysis. Infant repertoires were assessed for overlap with previously published fetal, cord blood and adult blood Vgamma9Vdelta2 repertoires. TCRdb called clones anew from the public reads via CATT; matching DNA rows were later pooled. These V and J calls originate from TCRdb's pipeline instead of the authors' own analysis. In all, the sample holds about a thousand delta-chain clones, and around 20% of those were seen once. Of the sample, about 10% falls within the top ten clones.

This entry is derived from a study of Vγ9Vδ2 T cells in congenital toxoplasmosis (dated by TCRdb to 2020 to 2023). For the wider study: Congenital toxoplasmosis was diagnosed using IgG, IgM and IgA serology, Western blot and an in-house interferon-gamma release assay. At 2 months, TCR sequencing included roughly five infected and around 9 uninfected infants, while at 1 year the sequenced group was 3 infected and 4 uninfected infants. The study compared gamma and delta chain CDR3 repertoires of sorted blood gammadelta T cells between congenitally T. gondii-infected and uninfected infants. Repertoire sequencing was done on samples from infants at 2 months after birth and at 1 year of age.

Overall study outcomes, separate from this receptor: Two months was the earliest age with enough suitable sample material for TCR repertoire analysis, so newborn repertoires were not sequenced. At 1 year of age, repertoire differences between infected and uninfected infants were less clear than at 2 months. Compared with uninfected infants, infected infants at 2 months appeared to have fewer N additions in their TRGV9 and TRDV2 CDR3s, and this was especially true for TRDV2-TRDJ1 sequences. Among approximately 2-month-old infants, germline-encoded fetal-type TRDV2 CDR3 sequences seemed to show up more often in infected than in uninfected infants, which suggests an in utero expansion footprint. A public TRGV9 clonotype was highly prevalent in both infected and uninfected infants.

The sequence joins TRDV2 to TRDJ1; the central 8 bases match TRDD3. The J gene was not available in TCRdb and was assigned here by matching the DNA to germline segments. The sample taken for sequencing was gamma-delta T cells from blood. This TCR derives from a child under 10 years old born to a mother with Toxoplasma gondii infection during pregnancy, either congenitally infected or uninfected (not recorded which). In nucleotides, the sequence is TGTGCCTGTGACACCGATCGGGCGGGGTTGGGGGATCACACCCCGAGGTACACCGATAAACTCATCTTT. It specifies CACDTDRAGLGDHTPRYTDKLIF.